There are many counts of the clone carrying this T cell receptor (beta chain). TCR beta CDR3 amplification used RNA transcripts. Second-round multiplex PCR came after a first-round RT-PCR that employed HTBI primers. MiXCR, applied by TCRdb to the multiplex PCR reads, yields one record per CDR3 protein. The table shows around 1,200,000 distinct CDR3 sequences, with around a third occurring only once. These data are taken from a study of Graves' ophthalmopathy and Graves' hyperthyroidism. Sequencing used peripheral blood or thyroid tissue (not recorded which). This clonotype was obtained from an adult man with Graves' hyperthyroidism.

CDR3 nucleotide sequence: TGTGCCACCAGTGATTCGCGGACAGGCATCACCGGGGAGCTGTTTTTT. Translation: CATSDSRTGITGELFF. The J gene is TRBJ2-2, the V gene TRBV24-1; 7 bases agree with TRBD1. V was clipped by 2 bases and J by 4 bases; unmatched bases: 6. The CDR3 covers 16 residues. CDR1 and CDR2 (germline): KGHDR, SFDVKD.